This T cell receptor beta chain was obtained from a study of T cell responses to AZD1222 COVID-19 vaccine. Notes on the study in general: Vaccine-related CD4 TCRs covered spike, predominating at 160-218 and 743-854. Among those given AZD1222, only five or six were seropositive at baseline. Researchers took repertoire samples only after the peak T cell response had come. The donor cohort was predominantly white British with a female majority, and clonal diversity may have been underestimated.

In the case of this clone: The antigen is unknown.

The ends lost 6 bases at V and 6 bases at J; junction bases unmatched: 12. The CDR3 extends over 15 amino acids. Germline CDR1 is MDHEN and CDR2 is SYDVKM. Sequencing used immunoSEQ multiplex PCR; TCRdb keeps in-frame clones, though not all of them. The table records 80,000 or so clones, roughly 87% of them present only once. The J gene is TRBJ2-7, the V gene TRBV28, with 9 bases lining up with TRBD1. Sequenced here: peripheral blood, sampled on day 0 of MenACWY control vaccination. The clonotype originates from an adult in good health. DNA of the CDR3: TGTGCCAGCAGCTACCAGGACAGGGGATTCGGCGAGCAGTACTTC. Its protein product is CASSYQDRGFGEQYF.